This T cell receptor (beta chain) was found in a study of blood T cell repertoires in COVID-19. V lost 1 base to trimming and J lost 6 bases, with 20 bases between them. Germline CDR1 KGHSH, CDR2 LQKENI. This CDR3 comprises 17 residues. Clones were read by immunoSEQ multiplex PCR, and TCRdb kept only the in-frame ones, dropping some. Of under 400,000 clones detected, about 87% appear once; the ten largest clones hold under 11%. The origin of this receptor is a woman aged 30 to 39 with COVID-19, enrolled during active disease. The V and J genes are TRBV18 and TRBJ2-3; D is perhaps TRBD2 (6 bases). The material sequenced was peripheral blood. The CDR3 spells CASSPLPWGVDLDTQYF. The CDR3 coding sequence is TGTGCCAGCTCACCACTTCCGTGGGGGGTGGACCTGGATACGCAGTATTTT.